The 8 T cell receptor beta chains below all came from one sample that was sequenced in a study of cytomegalovirus exposure and HLA in healthy donors. 60 Vbeta and 13 Jbeta primers were used in PCR. Measured with immunoSEQ multiplex PCR; TCRdb has only the in-frame clones, and not every one. The sample includes over 150,000 clones, about four fifths of them seen just once. Sequencing used PBMCs. Receptors were obtained from a male donor in good health and CMV-seronegative.

The chain joins TRBV11-2 to TRBJ2-1; D may be TRBD1 (6 bases). V was pared by 0 bases and J by 6 bases, with 9 bases between. Germline lookup yields CDR1 SGHAT and CDR2 FQNNGV. The CDR3 length is 14 residues. The CDR3 DNA sequence: TGTGCCAGCAGCTTAGAAGGGACACCCAATGAGCAGTTCTTC. Translating gives CASSLEGTPNEQFF.

The chain recombines TRBV19 with TRBJ1-2; 8 positions agree with TRBD1. This CDR3 region has 16 residues. Germline V gives CDR1 LNHDA, CDR2 SQIVND (reference sequence). Trimming at V came to 5 bases and at J to 5 bases, leaving 13 bases not matched to a gene. CDR3 DNA: TGTGCCAGTAGTGCACGGACAGGGTGGGAGAATTATGGCTACACCTTC. Translation: CASSARTGWENYGYTF. Filled out from reference TRBV19 and TRBJ1-2, the complete variable domain reads DGGITQSPKYLFRKEGQNVTLSCEQNLNHDAMYWYRQDPGQGLRLIYYSQIVNDFQKGDIAEGYSVSREKKESFPLTVTSAQKNPTAFYLCASSARTGWENYGYTFGSGTRLTVV.

The chain links TRBV9 to TRBJ2-1; TRBD2 is a possible D gene (5 bases). The V gene lost 6 bases and the J gene lost 9 bases, with 19 bases spanning the gap. The CDR3 totals 14 residues. The germline V gene encodes CDR1 SGDLS and CDR2 YYNGEE. CDR3 DNA sequence: TGTGCCAGCACCAAAGAGGGTTTACATTTTGAGCAGTTCTTC. This encodes CASTKEGLHFEQFF.

The chain couples TRBV7-7 to TRBJ2-1; TRBD2 aligns across 12 bases. V gave up 2 bases and J gave up 0 bases; unmatched junction bases: 5. The CDR3 has 18 residues. The germline V gene encodes CDR1 SSHAT and CDR2 FNYEAQ (reference sequence). CDR3 in amino acids: CASSLSSGRASSYNEQFF. DNA for the CDR3: TGTGCCAGCAGCTTATCTAGCGGGAGGGCGAGCTCCTACAATGAGCAGTTCTTC.

About this clone itself: Other DNA sequences in the sample encode the same CDR3. The rearrangement uses TRBV4-3 and TRBJ1-5; perhaps TRBD1 as D (6 bases). V was shortened by 0 bases and J by 1 base, with 7 bases between the two germline ends. This CDR3 is 15 amino acids long. CDR1 is LGHNA, CDR2 YSLEER, per germline. The CDR3 reads CASSQDRGSNQPQHF. The CDR3 DNA reads as TGCGCCAGCAGCCAAGATAGGGGGAGCAATCAGCCCCAGCATTTT.

This clone has just a few counts. This chain links TRBV9 with TRBJ2-1, with 8 bases fitting TRBD2. Trimming cost V 4 bases and J 3 bases; bases outside gene matches: 0. The CDR3 runs to 13 residues. Per the germline V gene, CDR1 is SGDLS and CDR2 is YYNGEE. The CDR3 coding sequence is TGTGCCAGCAGCAGCGGGAGCTACAATGAGCAGTTCTTC. This encodes CASSSGSYNEQFF. The entire variable domain, with the rest obtained from reference TRBV9 and TRBJ2-1, is as follows: DSGVTQTPKHLITATGQRVTLRCSPRSGDLSVYWYQQSLDQGLQFLIQYYNGEERAKGNILERFSAQQFPDLHSELNLSSLELGDSALYFCASSSGSYNEQFFGPGTRLTVL.

The rearrangement joins TRBV19 to TRBJ1-5; D gene ambiguous. Looked up from germline, CDR1 is LNHDA and CDR2 is SQIVND (reference sequence). The CDR3 is made up of 15 amino acids. Deletions cut 1 base from V and 6 bases from J, with 13 bases between. The CDR3 sequence: CASSIGPQAPQPQHF. As DNA, the CDR3 is TGTGCCAGTAGTATAGGCCCGCAGGCCCCTCAGCCCCAGCATTTT.

This chain joins TRBV15 and TRBJ1-3; no definite D call. This CDR3 contains 17 residues. Germline V gives CDR1 LNHNV, CDR2 YYDKDF (reference sequence). Trimming shortened V by 3 bases and J by 1 base, and 16 bases separated the two germline ends. In DNA form, the CDR3 reads TGTGCCACCAGCAGGAATGGGATGAGCGGGTCTGGAAACACCATATATTTT. Translated: CATSRNGMSGSGNTIYF.